The 16 T cell receptor beta chains below come from one sample, sequenced in a study of blood T cell repertoires in COVID-19. Assay: immunoSEQ multiplex PCR; the TCRdb copy retains only in-frame clones and omits some. The repertoire includes more than 300,000 clones, 88% of them detected once, and roughly 6.6% sits in the top ten. Material: peripheral blood. The receptor set was obtained from a woman between 65 and 79 years old with COVID-19, enrolled during active disease.

The chain uses TRBV18 and TRBJ2-7; TRBD1 matches 8 bases. V was clipped by 6 bases and J by 6 bases; unmatched bases: 7. CDR1 is KGHSH, CDR2 LQKENI, per germline. The CDR3 sequence is 13 residues long. CDR3: CASSPDRVGEQYF. CDR3 in DNA: TGTGCCAGCTCCCCGGACAGGGTAGGCGAGCAGTACTTC.

This clone was detected once. This chain links TRBV5-8 with TRBJ1-4; D unclear. This CDR3 region has 16 residues. Trimming shortened V by 2 bases and J by 8 bases, and 19 bases separated the two germline ends. The V gene's germline CDR1 is SGHTS and CDR2 YDEGEE. Written as DNA, the CDR3 is TGTGCCAGCAGCTTATTTAGGCGGCGGTCGGAGGAAAAACTGTTTTTT. Translation: CASSLFRRRSEEKLFF.

Regarding this clone: At the DNA level, this CDR3 is encoded by other sequences in the same sample as well. The chain links TRBV5-1 to TRBJ2-7, with D possibly TRBD1 on 5 matching bases. CDR1 SGHRS and CDR2 YFSETQ come from the germline V gene. The CDR3 totals 13 residues. The V end was cut by 0 bases, the J end by 1 base, with 5 bases between. The CDR3 loop reads CASSLGQSYEQYF. CDR3 nucleotide sequence: TGCGCCAGCAGCTTGGGACAGTCCTACGAGCAGTACTTC.

CDR3 region: CASSSATGGLEGYTF. DNA for the CDR3: TGTGCCAGCAGCTCTGCGACAGGGGGCTTAGAGGGCTACACCTTC. The chain couples TRBV7-9 to TRBJ1-2, with 10 bases that match TRBD1. Germline loops: CDR1 SEHNR, CDR2 FQNEAQ (reference sequence). V trimming: 4 bases; J trimming: 8 bases; junction bases outside the gene matches: 10. The CDR3 totals 15 residues.

This sequence joins TRBV3-1 (or the pseudogene TRBV3-2) and TRBJ2-2, with 8 nucleotides matching TRBD1. The CDR3 has 17 amino acids. After removal of 2 bases from V and 4 bases from J, the junction contained 9 bases not matched to a gene. Germline V gives CDR1 LGHDT, CDR2 YNNKEL (reference sequence). The CDR3: CASSQNEGDRTTGELFF. The CDR3 coding sequence is TGTGCCAGCAGCCAAAACGAAGGGGACAGGACCACCGGGGAGCTGTTTTTT.

The chain joins TRBV5-1 to TRBJ1-1; 11 nucleotides agree with TRBD1. Trimming at V came to 4 bases and at J to 1 base, leaving 6 bases not matched to a gene. The germline V gene has CDR1 SGHRS and CDR2 YFSETQ. CDR3 length: 16 amino acids. The CDR3 protein is CASSRPGTGGNTEAFF. DNA for the CDR3: TGCGCCAGCAGCCGTCCCGGGACAGGGGGGAACACTGAAGCTTTCTTT.

The V gene is TRBV14, the J gene TRBJ1-6; D is undetermined. This CDR3 spans 16 amino acids. V was trimmed by 2 bases and J by 8 bases, leaving 16 bases between them. Germline CDR1 and CDR2: SGHDN and FVKESK. The CDR3 region is CASSQNFYGVDSPLHF. In DNA form, the CDR3 reads TGTGCCAGCAGCCAAAACTTCTATGGAGTTGATTCACCCCTCCACTTT.

The chain joins TRBV30 to TRBJ1-4; possibly TRBD1 for D (5 bases). V was pared by 2 bases and J by 0 bases, with 13 bases between. CDR3 length: 16 residues. Germline CDR1 and CDR2: GTSNPN and SVGIG (reference sequence). The CDR3 region has the DNA TGTGCCTGGAGTTGGGGCTTCGGTTCAACTAATGAAAAACTGTTTTTT. Protein product: CAWSWGFGSTNEKLFF.

This chain connects TRBV5-1 to TRBJ1-3, with D maybe TRBD1 (6 bases). The V gene's germline CDR1 is SGHRS and CDR2 YFSETQ. This CDR3 spans 16 amino acids. Trimming removed 4 bases from V and 0 bases from J, with 14 bases in between. Here the CDR3 reads CASSHRPGDSGNTIYF. In nucleotides, the CDR3 is TGCGCCAGCAGCCATCGTCCAGGGGACTCTGGAAACACCATATATTTT.

V usage is TRBV18 and J usage is TRBJ1-1; D is ambiguous. This CDR3 contains 13 residues. With 3 bases removed from V and 8 bases from J, the gap between germline ends came to 13 bases. CDR1 and CDR2 (germline): KGHSH, LQKENI. The CDR3 spells CASSPQEVGEAFF. CDR3 bases: TGTGCCAGCTCACCCCAGGAGGTTGGGGAAGCTTTCTTT.

The chain combines TRBV2 with TRBJ2-2, with D tentatively TRBD1 (5 bases). The CDR3 length is 16 residues. Germline loops: CDR1 SNHLY, CDR2 FYNNEI. The V and J ends lost 4 bases and 0 bases respectively, with 12 bases between them. CDR3: CASSGTFRANTGELFF. In DNA form, the CDR3 reads TGTGCCAGCAGTGGGACATTTCGCGCGAACACCGGGGAGCTGTTTTTT. The whole variable domain, filled in from reference TRBV2 and TRBJ2-2, reads EPEVTQTPSHQVTQMGQEVILRCVPISNHLYFYWYRQILGQKVEFLVSFYNNEISEKSEIFDDQFSVERPDGSNFTLKIRSTKLEDSAMYFCASSGTFRANTGELFFGEGSRLTVL.

The chain joins TRBV9 to TRBJ1-4; D is unclear. V was clipped by 2 bases and J by 6 bases, with 17 bases between them. Germline V gives CDR1 SGDLS, CDR2 YYNGEE. The CDR3 runs 16 residues. The CDR3 region is CASSVASEWAHEKLFF. The CDR3 DNA reads as TGTGCCAGCAGCGTGGCTTCAGAGTGGGCCCATGAAAAACTGTTTTTT.

The chain recombines TRBV3-1 (or the pseudogene TRBV3-2) with TRBJ1-1; D unclear. Per germline, CDR1 LGHDT and CDR2 YNNKEL (reference sequence). With 2 bases removed from V and 1 base from J, the gap between germline ends came to 11 bases. The CDR3 has 15 amino acids. The CDR3: CASSQTRDGNTEAFF. As DNA, the CDR3 is TGTGCCAGCAGCCAAACGCGCGATGGGAACACTGAAGCTTTCTTT.

This sequence joins TRBV6-5 and TRBJ1-5; TRBD1 agrees at 9 bases. The V and J ends lost 6 bases and 0 bases, in that order; junction bases with no gene match: 3. Germline V CDR1 and CDR2: MNHEY, SVGAGI. The CDR3 loop spans 15 amino acids. The CDR3, as DNA: TGTGCCAGCAGAAGGACAGGGGATAGCAATCAGCCCCAGCATTTT. It specifies CASRRTGDSNQPQHF.

The chain couples TRBV29-1 to TRBJ1-2; D perhaps matches TRBD1 (5 bases). Trimming left V 6 bases short and J 4 bases short, with 9 bases between. The CDR3 is made up of 11 amino acids. From germline, CDR1 is SQVTM and CDR2 ANQGSEA. The CDR3 spells CSVLDSYGYTF. The DNA for the CDR3 is TGCAGCGTCCTCGACAGCTATGGCTACACCTTC.

Turning to this clone: The sample holds other DNA sequences that translate to the same CDR3. The genes are TRBV18 and TRBJ1-5; tentatively, D is TRBD1 (5 bases). V lost 1 base, J lost 5 bases, and 9 bases lay in between. The germline V gene encodes CDR1 KGHSH and CDR2 LQKENI. The CDR3 is made up of 14 amino acids. CDR3 residues: CASSPQGRDQPQHF. As DNA, the CDR3 is TGTGCCAGCTCACCACAGGGGAGGGATCAGCCCCAGCATTTT.